This entry features one TCR beta chain sequence. The table came from immunoSEQ multiplex PCR; TCRdb's copy has only in-frame clones and leaves some out. The data show some 600,000 clones, roughly 95% seen once. Germline assignment: CDR1 MRHNA and CDR2 SNTAGT. There are 14 residues in the CDR3. The trim removed 5 bases at V and 3 bases at J, leaving 3 bases unmatched. Terminally differentiated effector memory CD45RA+ cells were excluded by CCR7 positive selection of CD45RO-negative cells. The sample comes from a study of shared clonotypes between healthy human individuals. The chain recombines TRBV6-4 with TRBJ1-1; 10 nucleotides line up with TRBD1. The TCR comes from a woman in her twenties or thirties in good health. Sequenced input: naive CD8+ T cells sorted from blood. The CDR3, as DNA: TGTGCCAGCAGTCCTGGGACAGGGGACACTGAAGCTTTCTTT. This sequence encodes CASSPGTGDTEAFF.